The sequence of this TCR beta chain was determined in a study of blood T cell repertoires in COVID-19. Study background: PBMCs, B-cell-depleted T cells, or T cells were the source of the cDNA or gDNA that made up the material.

Trimming cost V 3 bases and J 2 bases, with 12 bases left between them. Looked up from germline, CDR1 is SGHVS and CDR2 is FQNEAQ. This CDR3 region has 15 residues. This clone occurred a few times. Data came from immunoSEQ multiplex PCR; TCRdb stores just in-frame clones and leaves some out. The sample lists 150,000 to 200,000 clones, about 85% occurring once. This chain uses TRBV7-8 with TRBJ2-3; TRBD2 might be the D (6 bases). The sample taken for sequencing was peripheral blood. The sequence was collected from a woman aged 70 to 79 with COVID-19, enrolled during active disease. CDR3 sequence reads: CASSFGTRSTDTQYF. The CDR3, as DNA: TGTGCCAGCAGCTTTGGGACTCGTTCCACAGATACGCAGTATTTT.